Listed here are 20 T cell receptor beta chains from one sample, sequenced in a study of blood T cell repertoires in COVID-19. Only in-frame clones appear in the TCRdb table, and some are missing; sequencing was by immunoSEQ multiplex PCR. Of about 150,000 clones detected, 84% appear once; the ten largest clones hold 35% to 50%. Sequenced sample: peripheral blood. All receptors derive from a human donor in a cohort sampled during active COVID-19.

The gene calls are TRBV2 and TRBJ1-1, with a possible D match to TRBD1 (6 bases). Germline values: CDR1 SNHLY, CDR2 FYNNEI. The CDR3 totals 13 residues. V lost 7 bases, J lost 5 bases, and 14 bases lay in between. In DNA, the CDR3 is TGTGCCAGCATTTACGATCAGGGGACTGAAGCTTTCTTT. This encodes CASIYDQGTEAFF. Supplemented by reference TRBV2 and TRBJ1-1, the full variable domain reads EPEVTQTPSHQVTQMGQEVILRCVPISNHLYFYWYRQILGQKVEFLVSFYNNEISEKSEIFDDQFSVERPDGSNFTLKIRSTKLEDSAMYFCASIYDQGTEAFFGQGTRLTVV.

The rearrangement uses TRBV7-2 and TRBJ1-3, with no clear D. The germline V gene encodes CDR1 SGHTA and CDR2 FQGNSA. The CDR3 contains 16 residues. The ends were cut back, 1 base at V and 1 base at J, with 11 bases in the middle. DNA of the CDR3: TGTGCCAGCAGCTTAGTTAGTGTGTCATCTGGAAACACCATATATTTT. Amino acids: CASSLVSVSSGNTIYF.

This chain uses TRBV24-1 with TRBJ2-7, with TRBD2 matching 10 bases. Germline values: CDR1 KGHDR, CDR2 SFDVKD. Trimming cost V 3 bases and J 0 bases; bases outside gene matches: 7. The CDR3 is 17 amino acids. CDR3 sequence (DNA): TGTGCCACCAGTGATAAGGTAGCGGGGGGCTCCTCCTACGAGCAGTACTTC. Protein product: CATSDKVAGGSSYEQYF.

In DNA, the CDR3 is TGTGCCAGCAGTCCCACGGGGAGAGAGACCCAGTACTTC. It encodes CASSPTGRETQYF. The V call is TRBV11-1, the J call TRBJ2-5; weak D call: TRBD2 (5 bases). The CDR3 totals 13 residues. Trimming cost V 6 bases and J 4 bases, with 12 bases left between them. Germline lookup yields CDR1 SGHAT and CDR2 FQDESV (reference sequence).

This chain joins TRBV28 and TRBJ1-2; D is unresolved. Germline V CDR1 and CDR2: MDHEN, SYDVKM. V was trimmed by 3 bases and J by 4 bases, leaving 6 bases between them. This CDR3 has 12 residues. The CDR3 here is CASSFFGYGYTF. The CDR3 coding sequence is TGTGCCAGCAGTTTTTTCGGCTATGGCTACACCTTC.

The CDR3 loop reads CAWSSVIGNTIYF. CDR3 coding DNA: TGTGCCTGGAGTTCCGTTATCGGAAACACCATATATTTT. The V call is TRBV30, the J call TRBJ1-3; no clear D gene. Germline V CDR1 and CDR2: GTSNPN, SVGIG (reference sequence). V was clipped by 2 bases and J by 4 bases, with 9 bases between them. This CDR3 has 13 amino acids.

The chain uses TRBV28 and TRBJ1-2; 7 bases line up with TRBD1. CDR1 is MDHEN, CDR2 SYDVKM, per germline. CDR3 length: 13 residues. V was pared by 6 bases and J by 7 bases, with 8 bases of the junction left unmatched. CDR3 coding DNA: TGTGCCAGCAGAAGAGGGACAGAGGCTGGCTACACCTTC. This gives the protein CASRRGTEAGYTF.

This clone was found a few times. This chain connects TRBV6-6 to TRBJ1-4, with 8 bases fitting TRBD1. CDR1 and CDR2 (germline): MNHNY, SVGAGI (reference sequence). V gave up 2 bases and J gave up 8 bases; unmatched junction bases: 7. The CDR3 sequence is 15 residues long. The CDR3 sequence is CASSYAGQGEEKLFF. DNA of the CDR3: TGTGCCAGCAGTTACGCAGGACAGGGAGAGGAAAAACTGTTTTTT.

This clone was seen just once. The CDR3 coding sequence is TGTGCCAGCAGCCCGAAGCCGGGACTAGGACCCAAAAACATTCAGTACTTC. Its protein is CASSPKPGLGPKNIQYF. The chain recombines TRBV9 with TRBJ2-4; 8 nucleotides line up with TRBD2. The length of the CDR3 is 17 residues. Germline trimming cut 4 bases from V and 2 bases from J; bases unmatched to any gene: 11. Germline CDR1 is SGDLS and CDR2 is YYNGEE. Combining the CDR3 with reference TRBV9 and TRBJ2-4 gives the whole variable domain DSGVTQTPKHLITATGQRVTLRCSPRSGDLSVYWYQQSLDQGLQFLIQYYNGEERAKGNILERFSAQQFPDLHSELNLSSLELGDSALYFCASSPKPGLGPKNIQYFGAGTRLSVL.

This clone was counted only a few times. The V call is TRBV30, the J call TRBJ2-3; D is perhaps TRBD2 (5 bases). Trimming took off 0 bases at V and 11 bases at J, with 12 bases between the two ends. The length of the CDR3 is 12 residues. Germline CDR1 reads GTSNPN; CDR2 reads SVGIG (reference sequence). Written as DNA, the CDR3 is TGTGCCTGGAGTGTAGGCCCGGGGAGGCAGTATTTT. This translates into CAWSVGPGRQYF. Full variable domain (outside the CDR3, taken from reference TRBV30 and TRBJ2-3): SQTIHQWPATLVQPVGSPLSLECTVEGTSNPNLYWYRQAAGRGLQLLFYSVGIGQISSEVPQNLSASRPQDRQFILSSKKLLLSDSGFYLCAWSVGPGRQYFGPGTRLTVL.

This chain uses TRBV11-3 with TRBJ2-3; the match to TRBD2 covers 7 bases. CDR3 length equals 17 residues. J was trimmed by 2 bases and V by 5 bases; bases with no gene match: 13. Germline V lookup: CDR1 SGHNT, CDR2 YENEEA. DNA for the CDR3: TGTGCCAGCAGCCCTCGATTGCGGGAGTCGGTCACAGATACGCAGTATTTT. It codes for CASSPRLRESVTDTQYF.

CDR3 sequence reads: CSVFGQGGSRSTEAFF. As DNA, the CDR3 is TGCAGCGTTTTTGGACAGGGAGGGTCCAGGAGCACTGAAGCTTTCTTT. The chain is built from TRBV29-1 and TRBJ1-1; 8 bases fit TRBD1. The V gene's germline CDR1 is SQVTM and CDR2 ANQGSEA. This CDR3 is built from 16 residues. J lost 4 bases, V lost 5 bases, and 15 bases had no gene match. Looking up the rest from reference TRBV29-1 and TRBJ1-1 gives the full variable domain: SAVISQKPSRDICQRGTSLTIQCQVDSQVTMMFWYRQQPGQSLTLIATANQGSEATYESGFVIDKFPISRPNLTFSTLTVSNMSPEDSSIYLCSVFGQGGSRSTEAFFGQGTRLTVV.

The chain couples TRBV5-1 to TRBJ1-1; the match to TRBD1 covers 8 bases. The CDR3 spans 14 residues. CDR1 SGHRS and CDR2 YFSETQ come from the germline V gene. Trimming removed 4 bases from V and 1 base from J; junction bases left unmatched: 3. In DNA, the CDR3 is TGCGCCAGCAGCGTACAGGGGGAGAACACTGAAGCTTTCTTT. This gives the protein CASSVQGENTEAFF.

The rearrangement joins TRBV7-2 to TRBJ1-4; weak D call: TRBD1 (6 bases). The CDR3 is 16 amino acids. Deletions cut 5 bases from V and 2 bases from J, with 15 bases between. Germline-derived CDR1 and CDR2 are SGHTA and FQGNSA. In nucleotides, the CDR3 is TGTGCCAGCAGCAGCCCAGGCAGGGGCACTAATGAAAAACTGTTTTTT. This codes for CASSSPGRGTNEKLFF.

This chain uses TRBV7-9 with TRBJ1-3; maybe TRBD1 (5 bases). V lost 1 base, J lost 0 bases, and 13 bases lay in between. Germline assignment: CDR1 SEHNR and CDR2 FQNEAQ (reference sequence). The length of the CDR3 is 17 residues. Here the CDR3 DNA reads TGTGCCAGCAGCTTAGGGATAGGGGTACGCTCTGGAAACACCATATATTTT. It specifies CASSLGIGVRSGNTIYF.

The gene calls are TRBV30 and TRBJ2-5; TRBD2 is a possible D gene (5 bases). Looked up from germline, CDR1 is GTSNPN and CDR2 is SVGIG (reference sequence). The V and J ends lost 0 bases and 5 bases respectively, with 7 bases between them. This CDR3 region has 12 residues. CDR3 nucleotide sequence: TGTGCCTGGAGTGTACTAGGGGAGACCCAGTACTTC. This gives the protein CAWSVLGETQYF. The complete variable domain, with remaining parts taken from reference TRBV30 and TRBJ2-5, reads SQTIHQWPATLVQPVGSPLSLECTVEGTSNPNLYWYRQAAGRGLQLLFYSVGIGQISSEVPQNLSASRPQDRQFILSSKKLLLSDSGFYLCAWSVLGETQYFGPGTRLLVL.

The genes are TRBV19 and TRBJ2-1, with 9 bases identical to TRBD2. With 5 bases clipped from V and 4 bases from J, the junction kept 9 bases outside the gene matches. The CDR3 consists of 16 residues. Germline CDR1 reads LNHDA; CDR2 reads SQIVND (reference sequence). For the CDR3, the DNA is TGTGCCAGTAGTGTGAGTAGCGGGGGAAAGTACAATGAGCAGTTCTTC. This encodes CASSVSSGGKYNEQFF.

The rearrangement uses TRBV7-9 and TRBJ1-1; D is undetermined. This CDR3 has 13 residues. The V end lost 5 bases, the J end lost 1 base, and 8 bases lay between the germline ends. Germline assignment: CDR1 SEHNR and CDR2 FQNEAQ (reference sequence). The DNA for the CDR3 is TGTGCCAGCAGCCGGGAGGGGAACACTGAAGCTTTCTTT. Amino acid sequence: CASSREGNTEAFF.

The sample holds a few counts of this clone. The rearrangement links TRBV11-2 to TRBJ1-1, with D unresolved. Germline V CDR1 and CDR2: SGHAT, FQNNGV. This CDR3 region has 13 residues. V lost 4 bases and J 5 bases, leaving 11 bases between the germline ends. CDR3 bases: TGTGCCAGCAGCTCCGACTTTGGGACTGAAGCTTTCTTT. Protein: CASSSDFGTEAFF.

The chain uses TRBV11-3 and TRBJ2-4; TRBD1 matches 8 bases. CDR1 and CDR2 from the germline V gene are SGHNT and YENEEA. This CDR3 spans 16 amino acids. V trimming: 5 bases; J trimming: 0 bases; junction bases outside the gene matches: 6. The CDR3 DNA reads TGTGCCAGCAGCATGGGACAGGTTCTAGCCAAAAACATTCAGTACTTC. Translated, it gives CASSMGQVLAKNIQYF.